Presented here are 10 T cell receptor beta chains from one specimen sequenced in a study of T cell clonality in common variable immunodeficiency. Assay used: immunoSEQ multiplex PCR; TCRdb lists only in-frame clones, some missing. The sample shows 35,000 to 45,000 clones, none of them appearing just once. The sample comprised peripheral blood mononuclear cells. The receptor set was obtained from a person aged 18-70 years in good health.

This clone was picked up many times. The read is 3 residues too short to cover the CDR3 end, so that end is filled in from the germline J gene. This rearrangement joins TRBV5-1 to TRBJ2-5; TRBD1 is a possible D gene (6 bases). Germline V gene data show CDR1 as SGHRS and CDR2 as YFSETQ. The V end was cut by 3 bases, the J end by 2 bases, with 17 bases between. There are 16 residues in the CDR3. The covered CDR3 bases are TGCGCCAGCAGCTCCGGGAACCCAGGGGCGCAAGAGACC. It codes for CASSSGNPGAQET. The entire CDR3 protein is CASSSGNPGAQETQYF.

This clone was detected ten times or more. CDR3 bases read: TGTGCCGGTTGGGGCAGCACCGGGGAG. As protein: CAGWGSTGE. The CDR3 as a whole reads CAGWGSTGELFF. The chain is built from TRBV7-6 and TRBJ2-2; TRBD1 might be the D (5 bases). From the germline J gene comes the end of the CDR3, since the read stops 3 residues before it. This CDR3 region has 12 residues. Germline CDR1 is SGHVS and CDR2 is FNYEAQ. V lost 11 bases to trimming and J lost 4 bases, with 11 bases between them.

In its sample, this clone was seen many times. With the read ending 3 residues before the CDR3 end, the germline J gene is used to fill in that end. V is TRBV14 and J is TRBJ2-7; D might be TRBD1 (6 bases). Looked up from germline, CDR1 is SGHDN and CDR2 is FVKESK. Deletions cut 0 bases from V and 5 bases from J, with 14 bases between. The CDR3 sequence is 15 residues long. The sequenced CDR3 bases are TGTGCCAGCAGCCAAGATAACAGGGAATATGACGAG. It is translated as CASSQDNREYDE. The complete CDR3 sequence is CASSQDNREYDEQYF. Combining the CDR3 with reference TRBV14 and TRBJ2-7 gives the whole variable domain EAGVTQFPSHSVIEKGQTVTLRCDPISGHDNLYWYRRVMGKEIKFLLHFVKESKQDESGMPNNRFLAERTGGTYSTLKVQPAELEDSGVYFCASSQDNREYDEQYFGPGTRLTVT.

This clone was counted at least ten times. The observed sequence ends 3 residues before the CDR3 terminus, with the missing tail filled in from the germline J gene. The V gene is TRBV20-1, the J gene TRBJ1-5; 7 bases are a match to TRBD1. CDR1 and CDR2 from the germline V gene are DFQATT and SNEGSKA (reference sequence). V was clipped by 0 bases and J by 6 bases; unmatched bases: 8. The CDR3 totals 15 residues. The CDR3 DNA, read in part, is TGCAGTGCTAGAGAAGCCAGGGGGGACGGTCAGCCC. Protein: CSAREARGDGQP. The whole CDR3 is CSAREARGDGQPQHF.

This clone appeared many times. The read halts 3 residues ahead of the CDR3 end, with the missing end drawn from the germline J gene. V usage is TRBV5-4 and J usage is TRBJ2-3; 15 bases are a match to TRBD2. CDR1 is SGHNT and CDR2 is YYREEE in the germline V gene (reference sequence). Unmatched junction bases numbered 1, after V lost 3 bases and J lost 5 bases. The CDR3 sequence is 15 residues long. This CDR3 is CASSWGLAGGDTQYF. CDR3 DNA, as far as it was read: TGTGCCAGCAGCTGGGGACTAGCGGGGGGAGATACG. The full variable domain, its missing parts supplied by reference TRBV5-4 and TRBJ2-3, is ETGVTQSPTHLIKTRGQQVTLRCSSQSGHNTVSWYQQALGQGPQFIFQYYREEENGRGNFPPRFSGLQFPNYSSELNVNALELDDSALYLCASSWGLAGGDTQYFGPGTRLTVL.

This clone was observed at least ten times. The CDR3 extends 3 residues past the end of the read, so its final part is completed from the germline J gene. The chain couples TRBV2 to TRBJ2-2; the match to TRBD1 covers 7 bases. Germline CDR1 and CDR2: SNHLY and FYNNEI. V trimming: 5 bases; J trimming: 3 bases; junction bases outside the gene matches: 3. The CDR3 has 14 residues. The CDR3 loop is CASSTGVDTGELFF. The CDR3 bases that were read are TGTGCCAGCAGTACAGGGGTTGACACCGGGGAG.

This clone was seen many times. The CDR3 end is not reached by the read, which stops 3 residues before it; the germline J gene fills it in. The rearrangement links TRBV5-1 to TRBJ2-7; D unclear. The CDR3 extends over 16 amino acids. Trimming removed 0 bases at V and 0 bases at J, with 13 bases between. CDR1 SGHRS and CDR2 YFSETQ come from the germline V gene. CDR3: CASSLAAGSSSYEQYF. The covered CDR3 bases are TGCGCCAGCAGCTTGGCGGCAGGCAGTAGCTCCTACGAG.

Details on this clone: The CDR3 end falls 3 residues outside the read, so it is completed with the germline J gene. The chain combines TRBV2 with TRBJ2-4; TRBD1 agrees at 9 bases. Germline V gene lookup returns CDR1 SNHLY and CDR2 FYNNEI. The CDR3 is 16 residues long. The DNA read from the CDR3 is TGTGCCAGCAGTGAAGATTCGACAGGGGGGTTCTATGGT. This translates into CASSEDSTGGFYG. The whole CDR3 protein reads CASSEDSTGGFYGQYF.

This clone was detected many times. The read comes to an end 3 residues before the CDR3 does, leaving the germline J gene to fill in the end. The chain carries TRBV4-2 and TRBJ1-6; 8 bases agree with TRBD1. Per the germline V gene, CDR1 is LGHNA and CDR2 is YNFKEQ. V lost 3 bases to trimming and J lost 4 bases; unmatched junction nucleotides: 14. The CDR3 has 19 amino acids. CDR3 in amino acids: CASSHKVNVGQGYNSPLHF. The covered CDR3 bases are TGTGCCAGCAGCCACAAAGTAAACGTCGGACAGGGTTATAATTCACCC.

This clone has ten or more counts. The DNA ends 3 residues before the CDR3 does, and the rest of the CDR3 is filled in from the germline J gene. This chain uses TRBV5-1 with TRBJ2-2; D is possibly TRBD1 (6 bases). CDR3 size: 15 residues. The germline V and J ends were trimmed by 5 bases and 6 bases, with 17 bases remaining between them. Germline V CDR1 and CDR2: SGHRS, YFSETQ. CDR3 DNA, as far as it was read: TGCGCCAGCAGGCCCAGAGGGGGAGATCCCGGGGAG. Amino acid sequence: CASRPRGGDPGE. The complete CDR3 sequence is CASRPRGGDPGELFF.